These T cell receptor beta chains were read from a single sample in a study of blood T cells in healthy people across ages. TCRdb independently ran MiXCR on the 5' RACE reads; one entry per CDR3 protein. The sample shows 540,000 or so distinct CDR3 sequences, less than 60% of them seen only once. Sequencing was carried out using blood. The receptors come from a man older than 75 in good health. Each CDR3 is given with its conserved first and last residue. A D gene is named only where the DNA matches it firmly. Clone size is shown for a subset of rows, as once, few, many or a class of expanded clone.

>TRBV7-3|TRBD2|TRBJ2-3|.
TGTGCCAGCAGCCTTCAAAGCGGGGGGGCGTCAGATACGCAGTATTTT
CASSLQSGGASDTQYF
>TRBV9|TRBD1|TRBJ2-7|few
TGTGCCAGCAGCGTAGTGCTTGGGGGTACCGGGACAGCCCATGAAGAGCAGTACTTC
CASSVVLGGTGTAHEEQYF
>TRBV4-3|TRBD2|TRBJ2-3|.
TGCGCCAGCAGCCAGGCTGTGGCGGGGGGGACAGATACGCAGTATTTT
CASSQAVAGGTDTQYF
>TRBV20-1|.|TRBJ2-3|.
TGCAGTGCTAGTTCGGGAGACTACACAGATACGCAGTATTTT
CSASSGDYTDTQYF
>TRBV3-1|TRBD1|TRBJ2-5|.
TGTGCCAGCAGCCCGGGACAGGGGCCCGCAGAGACCCAGTACTTC
CASSPGQGPAETQYF
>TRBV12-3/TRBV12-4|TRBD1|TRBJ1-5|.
TGTGCCAGCAAAGGACAGGGCTATCAGCCCCAGCATTTT
CASKGQGYQPQHF
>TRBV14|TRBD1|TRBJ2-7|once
TGTGCCAGCAGCCAAGGACAGGGTCAACCCTACGAGCAGTACTTC
CASSQGQGQPYEQYF
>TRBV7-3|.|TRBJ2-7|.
TGTGCCAGCAGCCCGAACTTCCTAGGCGAGCAGTACTTC
CASSPNFLGEQYF
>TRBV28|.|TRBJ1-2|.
TGTGCCAGCAGTACCGCAAAAACCGGGACCAACTATGGCTACACCTTC
CASSTAKTGTNYGYTF
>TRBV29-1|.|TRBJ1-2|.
TGCAGCGTTGCCTGGGTATATGGCTACACCTTC
CSVAWVYGYTF
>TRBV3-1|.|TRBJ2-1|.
TGTGCCAGCAGCCAAGCCCCGCAGGGCCGCAATGAGCAGTTCTTC
CASSQAPQGRNEQFF
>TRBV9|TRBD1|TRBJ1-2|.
TGTGCCAGCAGCCCAAGACAGGGGGCCGGCTATGGCTACACCTTC
CASSPRQGAGYGYTF
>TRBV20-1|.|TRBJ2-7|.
TGCAGTGCTAGAAGGGACTCTGGAACCTACGAGCAGTACTTC
CSARRDSGTYEQYF
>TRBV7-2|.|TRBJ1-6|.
TGTGCCAGCAGCTTAGAGTGGGGGGGTAATTCACCCCTCCACTTT
CASSLEWGGNSPLHF
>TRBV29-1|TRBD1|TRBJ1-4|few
TGCAGCGTCATTCCGGGACAGAATGAAAAACTGTTTTTT
CSVIPGQNEKLFF
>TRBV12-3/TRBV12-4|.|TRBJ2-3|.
TGTGCCAGCAGTTTACAAGCGGGAGATACGCAGTATTTT
CASSLQAGDTQYF
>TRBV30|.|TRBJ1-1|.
TGTGCCTGGAGTCCCTCGCATGGGGCTGAAGCTTTCTTT
CAWSPSHGAEAFF
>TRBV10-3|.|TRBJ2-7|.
TGTGCCATCAGTCCCGACAGGGGAGGGTCCTACGAGCAGTACTTC
CAISPDRGGSYEQYF
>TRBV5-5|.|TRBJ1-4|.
TGTGCCAGCAGCTTGTTCGACAGCGCAGGGGTAAAACTGTTTTTT
CASSLFDSAGVKLFF
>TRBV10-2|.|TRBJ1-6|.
TGCGCCAGCAGTGAGACAGCTAATTCACCCCTCCACTTT
CASSETANSPLHF
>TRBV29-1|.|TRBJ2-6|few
TGCAGCACCCTTGGGGTTTCTGGGGCCAACGTCCTGACTTTC
CSTLGVSGANVLTF
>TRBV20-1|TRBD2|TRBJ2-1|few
TGCAGCTTAAAGTGGAGCGGGAGAGTCGTGGTCCACAATGAGCAGTTCTTC
CSLKWSGRVVVHNEQFF
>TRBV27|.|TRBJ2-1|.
TGTGCCAGCAGTTTATCCGCTACTAGGCCCAATGAGCAGTTCTTC
CASSLSATRPNEQFF
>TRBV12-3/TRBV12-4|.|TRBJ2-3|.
TGTGCCAGCGGTCGCGGAGGGGTGCAGTATTTT
CASGRGGVQYF
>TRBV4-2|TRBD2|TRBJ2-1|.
TGTGCCAGCAGCCAAAGGGAGGGACTCACCTACAATGAGCAGTTCTTC
CASSQREGLTYNEQFF
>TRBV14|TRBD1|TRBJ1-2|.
TGTGCCAGCAGCCACAAGTACAGGGGGCGGCTTTATGGCTACACCTTC
CASSHKYRGRLYGYTF
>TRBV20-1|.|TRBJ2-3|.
TGCAGTGCTAGAGGGAAAGGGGCGGCCCCAGATACGCAGTATTTT
CSARGKGAAPDTQYF
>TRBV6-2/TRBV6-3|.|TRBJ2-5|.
TGTGCCAGCACCCAACGCCGGACTCAGGCGGAGACCCAGTACTTC
CASTQRRTQAETQYF
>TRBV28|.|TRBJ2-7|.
TGTGCCAGCGGTCGAGGGGGAGGCTCCTACGAGCAGTACTTC
CASGRGGGSYEQYF
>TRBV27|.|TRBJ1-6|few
TGTGCCAGCAGGAGAATGAATTCACCCCTCCACTTT
CASRRMNSPLHF
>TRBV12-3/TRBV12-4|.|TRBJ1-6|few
TGTGCCAGCAGTAGTGGGTTACCCCTCCACTTT
CASSSGLPLHF
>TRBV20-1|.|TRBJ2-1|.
TGCAGTGCTAGGACGGGAGAGCCGTACAATGAGCAGTTCTTC
CSARTGEPYNEQFF
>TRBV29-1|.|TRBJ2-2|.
TGCAGCGTTGAAGATGGCCGTAGACATCCCGGGGAGCTGTTTTTT
CSVEDGRRHPGELFF
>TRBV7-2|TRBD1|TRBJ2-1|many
TGTGCCAGCAGGATGGGACAGAACAATGAGCAGTTCTTC
CASRMGQNNEQFF
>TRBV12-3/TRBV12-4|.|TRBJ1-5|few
TGTGCCAGCAGTTTCGGGGGTAGGGCTCAGCCCCAGCATTTT
CASSFGGRAQPQHF
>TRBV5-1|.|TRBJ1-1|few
TGCGCCAGCAGCTTGGAAGGGCGGATAAACACTGAAGCTTTCTTT
CASSLEGRINTEAFF
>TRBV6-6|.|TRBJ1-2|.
TGTGCCAGCAGTTACGGGGATGACAGAAACTATGGCTACACCTTC
CASSYGDDRNYGYTF
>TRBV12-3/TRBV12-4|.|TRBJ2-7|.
TGTGCCAGCAGTGCGTCACGGGGCGAGCAGTACTTC
CASSASRGEQYF
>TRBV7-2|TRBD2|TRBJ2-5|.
TGTGCCAGCAGCCCTAGGACTAGTCTTGGCGTCCAGTACTTC
CASSPRTSLGVQYF
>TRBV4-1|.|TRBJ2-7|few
TGCGCCAGCAGCCATCCCACAGCAAACGAGCAGTACTTC
CASSHPTANEQYF
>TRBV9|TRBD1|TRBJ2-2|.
TGTGCCAGCAGCCTCGGGACAGGCCTCGCCCGAGGTTTCCCCGGGGAGCTGTTTTTT
CASSLGTGLARGFPGELFF
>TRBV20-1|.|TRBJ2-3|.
TGCAGTGCTAGAGACCCGCTCACAGATACGCGGTATTTT
CSARDPLTDTRYF
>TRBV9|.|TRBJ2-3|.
TGTGCCAGCAGCCCCCGCGGCGGACCCCCATATACGCAGTATTTT
CASSPRGGPPYTQYF
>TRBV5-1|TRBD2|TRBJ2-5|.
TGCGCCAGCGAACCGGGGGGGCCTGGTGAGACCCAGTACTTC
CASEPGGPGETQYF
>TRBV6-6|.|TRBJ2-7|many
TGTGCCAGCAGCCGGGGGACAGAAATCTACGAGCAGTACTTC
CASSRGTEIYEQYF
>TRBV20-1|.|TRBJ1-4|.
TGCAGTGCTAGACGGGCGTCTAATGAAAAACTGTTTTTT
CSARRASNEKLFF
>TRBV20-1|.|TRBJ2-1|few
TGCAGTGCAGACGGTCGGTCCCGGAGTGAGCAGTTCTTC
CSADGRSRSEQFF
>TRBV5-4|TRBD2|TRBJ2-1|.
TGTGCCAGCAGCCCTCCGCGATCCGGGGGGACCTCCTACAATGAGCAGTTCTTC
CASSPPRSGGTSYNEQFF
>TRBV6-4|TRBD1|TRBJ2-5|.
TGTGCCAGCAGCCCGGGACAGGCTAGCAATGAGCAGTACTTC
CASSPGQASNEQYF
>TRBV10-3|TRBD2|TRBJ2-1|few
TGTGCCATCAGTGGAGGCAGCGGGGGGGCTTCCCCCTACAATGAGCAGTTCTTC
CAISGGSGGASPYNEQFF
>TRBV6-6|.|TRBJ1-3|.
TGTGCCAGCAGAACCGGTGACAGCTCTGGAAACACCATATATTTT
CASRTGDSSGNTIYF
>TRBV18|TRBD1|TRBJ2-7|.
TGTGCCAGCTCACCATATAGAGGGGGCATGAACGAGCAGTACTTC
CASSPYRGGMNEQYF
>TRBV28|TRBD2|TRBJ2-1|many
TGTGCCAGCAGTTTGGTTAGCGGGAGAAGGCTACAATGGAATGAGCAGTTCTTC
CASSLVSGRRLQWNEQFF
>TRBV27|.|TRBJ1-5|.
TGTGCCAGCAGTTTGAGTGGTTTCAGTCAGCCCCAGCATTTT
CASSLSGFSQPQHF
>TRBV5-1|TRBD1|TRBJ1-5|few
TGCGCCAGCAGCTTGGAGGCAGGGGGGGATCAGCCCCAGCATTTT
CASSLEAGGDQPQHF
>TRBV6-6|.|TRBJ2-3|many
TGTGCCAGCAGTCCCGGTGGGTACACAGATACGCAGTATTTT
CASSPGGYTDTQYF
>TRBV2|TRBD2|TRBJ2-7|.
TGTGCCAGCAGTGAAGGGGGCCTAGCGGGGAGGTACGAGCAGTACTTC
CASSEGGLAGRYEQYF